These T cell receptor beta chains were read from a single sample in a study of response to subunit inactivated influenza vaccine. TCRdb redid the calling of the RT-PCR reads with MiXCR, one entry per CDR3 protein. The profile shows more than 200,000 distinct CDR3 sequences, more than 9% of them singletons. Sequencing was performed on non-naive T cells sorted from PBMCs, taken 14 days before vaccination. The receptors originated from a man aged 45-65 years who received an inactivated influenza vaccine. Each CDR3 is given with its conserved first and last residue.

>TRBV3-1|TRBJ2-3
CASSHKATQQYF
>TRBV7-2|TRBJ2-3
CASSSSGGDGGTDTQYF
>TRBV28|TRBJ2-1
CASSLYGRPYNEQFF
>TRBV5-1|TRBJ1-2
CASSLVTDASYGYTF
>TRBV6-5|TRBJ2-1
CASSLGRDGRVGNEQFF
>TRBV6-2/TRBV6-3|TRBJ2-3
CASRTYSGTTDTQYF
>TRBV7-9|TRBJ2-3
CASSLASGLAGTDTQYF
>TRBV12-3/TRBV12-4|TRBJ1-2
CASSHRVSYGYTF
>TRBV13|TRBJ2-3
CASSPGGSGSTDTQYF
>TRBV3-1|TRBJ1-1
CASSQVRLGGKVRAFF
>TRBV7-6|TRBJ1-5
CASSPTGGFQPQHF
>TRBV25-1|TRBJ2-5
CASSTGTAETQYF
>TRBV15|TRBJ2-6
CATSISRDRGLSGANVLTF
>TRBV5-1|TRBJ2-6
CASSPWTGANVLTF
>TRBV10-2|TRBJ2-2
CASSSGVDTGELFF
>TRBV11-2|TRBJ2-7
CASSVPGTRSYEQYF
>TRBV7-2|TRBJ2-3
CASSLVAGSTDTQYF
>TRBV28|NA
CASSPLGLAGEYEQFF
>TRBV6-2/TRBV6-3|TRBJ2-3
CASSYPSEYTDTQYF
>TRBV7-2|TRBJ2-1
CASSLEYSNNEQFF
>TRBV12-3/TRBV12-4|TRBJ1-5
CASSHGTPPQHF
>TRBV6-5|TRBJ1-1
CASSYSLNANTEAFF
>TRBV7-8|TRBJ2-5
CASRVLAGLQETQYF
>TRBV12-3/TRBV12-4|TRBJ2-3
CASSLQLSTDTQYF
>TRBV11-1|TRBJ2-1
CASSGRDFAGGSYNEQFF
>TRBV5-5|TRBJ1-4
CASSLDATNEKLFF
>TRBV3-1|TRBJ1-1
CASSRLNTEAFF
>TRBV7-9|TRBJ2-2
CASSRGSGGRTTGELFF
>TRBV2|TRBJ2-5
CASSTGLRGTQYF
>TRBV7-8|TRBJ2-4
CASSLEPGERVKNIQYF
>TRBV12-5|TRBJ2-3
CASGLSTGSTDTQYF
>TRBV6-5|TRBJ1-3
CASSSLGAGNTIYF
>TRBV6-1|TRBJ2-7
CASTRGQGYEQYF
>TRBV7-2|TRBJ1-3
CASSLEVGNGNTIYF
>TRBV24-1|TRBJ2-1
CATSDSLPQQGSHYNEQFF
>TRBV27|TRBJ2-3
CASSAPRGPDTQYF
>TRBV18|TRBJ1-1
CASSPNDRGIEAFF
>TRBV4-2|TRBJ2-2
CASSQVGQGDTGELFF
>TRBV6-1|TRBJ2-7
CATDTGSLSYEQYF
>TRBV5-8|TRBJ1-2
CASSLAAGIVTNYGYTF
>TRBV12-3/TRBV12-4|TRBJ2-3
CATSGQVKDTQYF
>TRBV28|TRBJ2-1
CASSLREGGRNEQFF
>TRBV28|TRBJ2-1
CASSSRDRGGYEQFF
>TRBV7-3|TRBJ2-1
CASSSTWVSSNEQFF
>TRBV20-1|TRBJ1-1
CSARVRALSNTEAFF
>TRBV5-1|TRBJ2-2
CASSWSGNANTGELFF
>TRBV5-1|TRBJ2-7
CASSPLTSGTTYEQYF
>TRBV29-1|TRBJ1-1
CSVFTVNTEAFF
>TRBV5-1|TRBJ2-1
CASSSRGGRYNEQFF